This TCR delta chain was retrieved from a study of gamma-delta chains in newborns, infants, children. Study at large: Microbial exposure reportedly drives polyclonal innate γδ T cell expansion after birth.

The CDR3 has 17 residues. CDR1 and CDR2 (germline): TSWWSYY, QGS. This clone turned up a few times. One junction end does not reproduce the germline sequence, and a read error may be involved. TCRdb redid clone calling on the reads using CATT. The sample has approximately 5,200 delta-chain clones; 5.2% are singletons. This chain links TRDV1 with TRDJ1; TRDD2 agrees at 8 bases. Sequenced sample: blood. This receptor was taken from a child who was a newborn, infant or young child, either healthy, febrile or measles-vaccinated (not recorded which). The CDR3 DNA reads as TGTGCTCTTAGGGAACTTGGGCCCCTTCCTATGCTAGCTAAACTCATCTTT. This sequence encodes CALRELGPLPMLAKLIF.